The 28 T cell receptor beta chains listed next were all sequenced from one sample in a study of a mutant IDH1 vaccine in newly diagnosed glioma. Their antigens are not known. Assay: immunoSEQ multiplex PCR; the TCRdb copy retains only in-frame clones and omits some. This sample has 45,000 to 65,000 clones, with about 81% found just once. Time point: week 23, last vaccination. Every single dose of the vaccine, 300 ug of mutant IDH1 20-mer peptide, came with topical imiquimod. Sample: PBMCs, taken from a glioma patient whose treatment included an IDH1 peptide vaccine. The receptor source for this set is a woman aged 40-49 years with glioma. Some clones in this sample may be carry-over from other donors' samples.

This clone was found once. The V and J genes are TRBV11-3 and TRBJ2-5, with D possibly being TRBD1 (5 bases). The CDR3 runs 15 residues. The germline CDR1 and CDR2 sequences are SGHNT and YENEEA. Trimming took off 1 base at V and 4 bases at J, with 13 bases between the two ends. The CDR3, as DNA: TGTGCCAGCAGCTTAGCCCCAGGGTTGGGAGAGACCCAGTACTTC. Translation: CASSLAPGLGETQYF.

This clone came up once. The V gene is TRBV6-1, the J gene TRBJ1-1, with 9 nucleotides matching TRBD1. The CDR3 runs to 16 residues. CDR1 is MNHNS and CDR2 is SASEGT in the germline V gene. V lost 4 bases to trimming and J lost 3 bases; unmatched junction nucleotides: 9. CDR3 sequence reads: CASSVTGGAVDTEAFF. The CDR3 bases are TGTGCCAGCAGTGTCACAGGGGGCGCGGTTGACACTGAAGCTTTCTTT.

The chain is built from TRBV6-1 and TRBJ2-7; 7 bases align to TRBD1. Germline V gene data show CDR1 as MNHNS and CDR2 as SASEGT. The CDR3 extends over 12 amino acids. V was pared by 8 bases and J by 2 bases, with 3 bases of the junction left unmatched. CDR3 coding DNA: TGTGCCAGCGAGGGGACAGCCTACGAGCAGTACTTC. Protein product: CASEGTAYEQYF.

A few counts support this clone. The chain combines TRBV10-3 with TRBJ2-2, with 8 bases fitting TRBD2. Trimming took 2 bases from V and 6 from J; bases not matched to a gene: 2. The CDR3 is made up of 14 amino acids. Germline assignment: CDR1 ENHRY and CDR2 SYGVKD. For the CDR3, the DNA is TGTGCCATCAGTGAGGCGGGGGGATCCGGGGAGCTGTTTTTT. This sequence encodes CAISEAGGSGELFF.

This clone was found once. The chain joins TRBV19 to TRBJ1-6, with D uncertain. The CDR3 covers 16 residues. Trimming removed 7 bases at V and 9 bases at J, with 22 bases between. Germline V gene data show CDR1 as LNHDA and CDR2 as SQIVND (reference sequence). The DNA for the CDR3 is TGTGCCAGTACTCCGTCAGTTGGCAATATCGGTTCACCCCTCCACTTT. This sequence encodes CASTPSVGNIGSPLHF.

The rearrangement joins TRBV29-1 to TRBJ1-2; 12 positions agree with TRBD1. There are 16 residues in the CDR3. The germline V gene has CDR1 SQVTM and CDR2 ANQGSEA. The V gene end was trimmed by 2 bases and the J gene end by 3 bases; junction bases not matched to a gene: 7. The CDR3 reads CSVEKGQGARDYGYTF. CDR3 nucleotide sequence: TGCAGCGTTGAAAAGGGACAGGGGGCGCGAGACTATGGCTACACCTTC.

The chain links TRBV5-1 to TRBJ1-3, with D uncertain. The CDR3 runs 16 residues. The germline gives CDR1 SGHRS, CDR2 YFSETQ. V lost 0 bases and J 0 bases, leaving 10 bases between the germline ends. The CDR3 DNA is TGCGCCAGCAGCTTGGCGCAGGCTATCTCTGGAAACACCATATATTTT. Translating gives CASSLAQAISGNTIYF.

The chain has TRBV10-2 and TRBJ1-5; D is unclear. The CDR3 extends over 13 amino acids. Germline-derived CDR1 and CDR2 are WSHSY and SAAADI. The V end was cut by 9 bases, the J end by 3 bases, with 12 bases between. The CDR3 DNA reads TGCGCCAGTATAGACCAGTTCAATCAGCCCCAGCATTTT. Translated: CASIDQFNQPQHF.

The chain uses TRBV29-1 and TRBJ2-7; weak D call: TRBD2 (7 bases). From germline, CDR1 is SQVTM and CDR2 ANQGSEA. The CDR3 covers 15 residues. The V end was cut by 4 bases, the J end by 1 base, with 17 bases between. The DNA for the CDR3 is TGCAGCGTTGCTGTACGGGGGGCAGGGTCCTACGAGCAGTACTTC. This codes for CSVAVRGAGSYEQYF.

The rearrangement links TRBV19 to TRBJ2-3, with 7 bases identical to TRBD1. This CDR3 is 15 amino acids long. Germline assignment: CDR1 LNHDA and CDR2 SQIVND (reference sequence). The J segment lost 1 base and the V segment lost 7 bases, leaving 8 bases of the junction unmatched. The CDR3 here is CASMLTGLGTDTQYF. DNA of the CDR3: TGTGCCAGTATGTTGACAGGGCTAGGCACAGATACGCAGTATTTT.

This sequence joins TRBV27 and TRBJ2-2, with a weak D call TRBD2 (6 bases). V lost 5 bases to trimming and J lost 8 bases, with 12 bases between them. The CDR3 contains 13 residues. The germline CDR1 and CDR2 sequences are MNHEY and SMNVEV (reference sequence). The CDR3: CASSGRGLGELFF. CDR3 nucleotides: TGTGCCAGCAGTGGGCGGGGCCTGGGGGAGCTGTTTTTT.

The chain is built from TRBV5-6 and TRBJ1-6, with TRBD1 identical over 9 bases. The J segment lost 12 bases and the V segment lost 0 bases, leaving 10 bases of the junction unmatched. This CDR3 comprises 16 residues. Germline V lookup: CDR1 SGHDT, CDR2 YYEEEE. This CDR3 is CASSLGDRAPLLPLHF. The CDR3, as DNA: TGTGCCAGCAGCTTGGGGGACAGGGCCCCTCTATTACCCCTCCACTTT.

The genes are TRBV15 and TRBJ2-5, with TRBD2 identical over 8 bases. The CDR3 runs to 16 residues. CDR1 and CDR2 from the germline V gene are LNHNV and YYDKDF (reference sequence). V gave up 0 bases and J gave up 5 bases; unmatched junction bases: 8. CDR3 residues: CATSRDQAGAWETQYF. DNA for the CDR3: TGTGCCACCAGCAGAGATCAAGCGGGGGCGTGGGAGACCCAGTACTTC.

CDR3 DNA: TGTGCCAGTAGTATTCTCGGGGGCGGTACAGGAAATTCCTACGAGCAGTACTTC. This translates into CASSILGGGTGNSYEQYF. The chain joins TRBV19 to TRBJ2-7; D is perhaps TRBD1 or TRBD2 (6 bases each). Germline V lookup: CDR1 LNHDA, CDR2 SQIVND (reference sequence). V dropped 3 bases and J dropped 1 base, with 22 bases sitting between them. There are 18 residues in the CDR3.

The V and J genes are TRBV4-3 and TRBJ2-5, with 8 bases aligning to TRBD2. CDR1 and CDR2 (germline): LGHNA, YSLEER. This CDR3 is 17 amino acids long. With 1 base clipped from V and 1 base from J, the junction kept 8 bases outside the gene matches. CDR3 nucleotide sequence: TGCGCCAGCAGCCAAGCGGGGCGGGGGGCCTCCCAAGAGACCCAGTACTTC. Its protein product is CASSQAGRGASQETQYF.

The chain combines TRBV7-2 with TRBJ1-1; 7 bases agree with TRBD1. The CDR3 consists of 14 residues. The germline V gene encodes CDR1 SGHTA and CDR2 FQGNSA. V was clipped by 1 base and J by 7 bases; unmatched bases: 6. The CDR3 is CASSLVATGYEAFF. In DNA, the CDR3 is TGTGCCAGCAGCTTAGTTGCGACAGGGTATGAAGCTTTCTTT.

The CDR3 loop reads CASMTEETQYF. The CDR3, as DNA: TGTGCCAGTATGACAGAAGAGACCCAGTACTTC. V is TRBV19 and J is TRBJ2-5; D possibly corresponds to TRBD1 (5 bases). Per germline, CDR1 LNHDA and CDR2 SQIVND (reference sequence). The CDR3 runs 11 residues. With 7 bases removed from V and 3 bases from J, the gap between germline ends came to 6 bases.

The CDR3 loop reads CASSWVTGRSYEQYF. The CDR3 nucleotides are TGTGCCAGCAGCTGGGTGACAGGCCGCTCCTACGAGCAGTACTTC. This chain connects TRBV11-2 to TRBJ2-7, with a possible D match to TRBD1 (6 bases). The CDR3 runs 15 residues. Germline CDR1 SGHAT, CDR2 FQNNGV. Deletions cut 4 bases from V and 0 bases from J, with 13 bases between.

V is TRBV10-3 and J is TRBJ1-3; the D gene is possibly TRBD1 (5 bases). The CDR3 has 14 amino acids. With 6 bases removed from V and 0 bases from J, the gap between germline ends came to 9 bases. Germline V gene lookup returns CDR1 ENHRY and CDR2 SYGVKD. The CDR3 spells CAIRGQASGNTIYF. The CDR3 nucleotides read TGTGCCATCAGAGGACAAGCCTCTGGAAACACCATATATTTT.

The chain employs TRBV29-1 and TRBJ1-1; 8 bases agree with TRBD1. Germline CDR1 is SQVTM and CDR2 is ANQGSEA. The V and J ends lost 1 base and 1 base, in that order; junction bases with no gene match: 5. The CDR3 loop spans 15 amino acids. The CDR3 here is CSVEAQGASNTEAFF. The CDR3 nucleotides read TGCAGCGTTGAAGCCCAGGGGGCATCGAACACTGAAGCTTTCTTT.

V is TRBV7-2 and J is TRBJ2-3, with D uncertain. The germline V gene encodes CDR1 SGHTA and CDR2 FQGNSA. The CDR3 has 13 amino acids. The ends were cut back, 5 bases at V and 0 bases at J, with 6 bases in the middle. CDR3 protein: CASSVGSTDTQYF. CDR3 sequence (DNA): TGTGCCAGCAGCGTTGGTAGCACAGATACGCAGTATTTT.

This chain links TRBV11-3 with TRBJ2-7; possibly TRBD1 for D (6 bases). V was clipped by 5 bases and J by 4 bases, with 18 bases between them. Germline values: CDR1 SGHNT, CDR2 YENEEA. The CDR3 runs to 15 residues. This CDR3 reads CASSPRQALLYEQYF. The CDR3 DNA follows: TGTGCCAGCAGCCCGAGACAGGCTTTACTTTACGAGCAGTACTTC.

This rearrangement joins TRBV19 to TRBJ2-2, with D unresolved. Germline V gene lookup returns CDR1 LNHDA and CDR2 SQIVND (reference sequence). The ends were cut back, 7 bases at V and 1 base at J, with 4 bases in the middle. CDR3 length: 12 amino acids. CDR3 loop: CASTWNTGELFF. DNA of the CDR3: TGTGCCAGTACCTGGAACACCGGGGAGCTGTTTTTT.

Only a few counts were recorded for this clone. The chain is built from TRBV29-1 and TRBJ1-1; D call uncertain. CDR1 SQVTM and CDR2 ANQGSEA come from the germline V gene. CDR3 length equals 12 residues. Trimming took off 7 bases at V and 4 bases at J, with 13 bases between the two ends. In nucleotides, the CDR3 is TGCAGCGCTGTCAGTTTCTCCACTGAAGCTTTCTTT. Encoded protein: CSAVSFSTEAFF.

This chain connects TRBV2 to TRBJ1-2; possible D gene TRBD1, 6 bases. V dropped 9 bases and J dropped 8 bases, with 16 bases sitting between them. CDR3 length equals 12 residues. CDR1 and CDR2 (germline): SNHLY, FYNNEI. DNA for the CDR3: TGTGCCAGTCAGGGGTCCGCTGGAGGCTACACCTTC. Residues: CASQGSAGGYTF.

The rearrangement joins TRBV21-1 to TRBJ1-1; TRBD1, as called in the table, went unchecked against the DNA. TRBV21-1 corresponds to a pseudogene. The CDR3 is 13 amino acids. CDR3 bases: TGTGCCAGCAGCTTTGAGGGACAGGGGGAAGCTTTCTTT. It is translated as CASSFEGQGEAFF.

This chain uses TRBV9 with TRBJ2-3, with TRBD1 matching over 9 bases. V trimming: 3 bases; J trimming: 6 bases; junction bases outside the gene matches: 5. Looked up from germline, CDR1 is SGDLS and CDR2 is YYNGEE. The CDR3 has 14 amino acids. The CDR3 region is CASSAGTGRDTQYF. The CDR3 DNA sequence: TGTGCCAGCAGCGCCGGGACAGGGAGGGATACGCAGTATTTT. Looking up the rest from reference TRBV9 and TRBJ2-3 gives the full variable domain: DSGVTQTPKHLITATGQRVTLRCSPRSGDLSVYWYQQSLDQGLQFLIQYYNGEERAKGNILERFSAQQFPDLHSELNLSSLELGDSALYFCASSAGTGRDTQYFGPGTRLTVL.

The chain employs TRBV4-1 and TRBJ1-2; possibly TRBD1 for D (6 bases). Per the germline V gene, CDR1 is MGHRA and CDR2 is YSYEKL. The CDR3 consists of 13 residues. Trimming removed 1 base from V and 6 bases from J, with 9 bases in between. CDR3: CASSQGGGNGYTF. The DNA of the CDR3 is TGCGCCAGCAGCCAAGGAGGGGGGAATGGCTACACCTTC.